This T cell receptor beta chain came from a study of PD-1 blockade in classical Hodgkin lymphoma. The germline V and J ends were trimmed by 2 bases and 1 base, with 9 bases remaining between them. This CDR3 is built from 15 residues. Germline V lookup: CDR1 MNHNS, CDR2 SASEGT. Clones were sequenced by immunoSEQ multiplex PCR, and TCRdb holds only the in-frame ones, with some missing. This sample has about 97,000 clones; over 80% occur once, and the top ten carry about 12%. With no exception, relapse followed autologous stem cell transplantation in all patients, and brentuximab vedotin exposure varied. Concerning this clone: Its antigen is currently unknown.

Study-wide points: According to reports, newly diagnosed patients had lower baseline TCR diversity than healthy donors, and relapsed/refractory patients had lower baseline TCR diversity still. Before treatment, complete responders showed about the same diversity as newly diagnosed patients. Individuals who commenced nivolumab within less than 1 year of ASCT were excluded.

Sample: peripheral blood mononuclear cells (PBMCs), taken at baseline. J is TRBJ2-4 and V is TRBV6-1, with D maybe TRBD2 (5 bases). The sequence derives from a human donor with classical Hodgkin lymphoma. The CDR3: CASSETGGAKNIQYF. Written as DNA, the CDR3 is TGTGCCAGCAGTGAAACGGGCGGGGCCAAAAACATTCAGTACTTC.